The present T cell receptor (beta chain) was sequenced within a study of blood T cell repertoires in COVID-19. About the research overall: The study drew acute and convalescent COVID-19 samples from the United States, Italy and Spain. PBMCs, B-cell-depleted T cells, or T cells provided the cDNA or gDNA that made up the material.

Germline loops: CDR1 MNHNS, CDR2 SASEGT. V dropped 4 bases and J dropped 0 bases, with 10 bases sitting between them. This CDR3 has 16 amino acids. Methods used by the authors: How many nucleated cells were present was estimated from reference gene primer amplification. Here immunoSEQ multiplex PCR was the method, and the copy in TCRdb shows in-frame clones only, minus some. That table gives V, J and clone size, and the DNA gave D and trimming. This sample has approximately 120,000 clones, with about 74% found just once. This sequence joins TRBV6-1 and TRBJ1-6; D is possibly TRBD1 (5 bases). The specimen sequenced was peripheral blood. The clonotype comes from a man aged 55 to 70 with acute or convalescent COVID-19. CDR3 bases: TGTGCCAGCAGTGGGGGGGGAAGCTCCTATAATTCACCCCTCCACTTT. Translation gives CASSGGGSSYNSPLHF.